This T cell receptor beta chain was recovered during a study of blood T cell repertoires in COVID-19. Study details: The United States, Italy and Spain provided the acute and convalescent COVID-19 samples.

Losses at the gene ends were 7 bases for V and 6 bases for J; bases not matched to a gene: 7. This CDR3 has 14 residues. Germline V lookup: CDR1 SGHRS, CDR2 YFSETQ. The participants were between about 18 and 90 years old and came from about two dozen US areas. Sequencing used immunoSEQ multiplex PCR; TCRdb keeps in-frame clones, though not all of them. The table includes about 250,000 clones, roughly 90% detected once. Specimen: PBMCs or T cells enriched from blood (not recorded which). This receptor was obtained from a woman aged 45-60 years who had recovered from COVID-19. J is TRBJ1-1 and V is TRBV5-1, with 12 bases lining up with TRBD1. The CDR3 here is CASAPGQGASEAFF. The DNA of the CDR3 is TGCGCCAGCGCCCCGGGACAGGGGGCGTCTGAAGCTTTCTTT. Drawing the rest from reference TRBV5-1 and TRBJ1-1, the complete variable domain is KAGVTQTPRYLIKTRGQQVTLSCSPISGHRSVSWYQQTPGQGLQFLFEYFSETQRNKGNFPGRFSGRQFSNSRSEMNVSTLELGDSALYLCASAPGQGASEAFFGQGTRLTVV.